Listed here are 26 T cell receptor beta chains from one sample, sequenced in a study of T cell repertoires in cytomegalovirus infection. In TCRdb, the reads were re-called with MiXCR into one record per CDR3 protein. The data contain about 300,000 distinct CDR3 sequences, about 23% of them singletons. Sequences were obtained from PBMCs. The receptor source for this set is a human donor in good health (CMV status not recorded). Some clones in this sample may be carry-over from other donors' samples.

The J gene is TRBJ2-1, the V gene TRBV9; 8 positions agree with TRBD1. There are 15 residues in the CDR3. Trimming removed 3 bases from V and 4 bases from J; junction bases left unmatched: 6. Germline CDR1 and CDR2: SGDLS and YYNGEE. The CDR3 here is CASSALDREYNEQFF. The CDR3 region has the DNA TGTGCCAGCAGCGCCTTGGACAGGGAGTACAATGAGCAGTTCTTC.

This clonotype was seen only a few times. This chain links TRBV25-1 with TRBJ1-2; no definite D call. Per germline, CDR1 MGHDK and CDR2 SYGVNS. Trimming pared 9 bases from V and 4 bases from J, leaving 12 bases between. The CDR3 is 12 residues long. The CDR3 loop reads CARRQEIYGYTF. The CDR3 bases are TGTGCCAGAAGACAAGAAATCTATGGCTACACCTTC.

The V gene is TRBV6-2 or TRBV6-3, the J gene TRBJ2-5, with 9 bases that match TRBD2. Germline V gene lookup returns CDR1 MNHEY and CDR2 SVGEGT. V trimming: 7 bases; J trimming: 0 bases; junction bases outside the gene matches: 15. The CDR3 is made up of 18 amino acids. The CDR3 bases are TGTGCCAGCATGGGTTGGCTAGCGGGACGAAGCGACCAAGAGACCCAGTACTTC. This encodes CASMGWLAGRSDQETQYF.

V usage is TRBV28 and J usage is TRBJ1-5; no clear D gene. Germline CDR1 is MDHEN and CDR2 is SYDVKM. Between the trimmed V and J ends, which lost 10 bases and 5 bases, there was a span of 12 bases. The CDR3 sequence is 12 residues long. The CDR3 sequence: CAIGPRYQPQHF. CDR3 coding DNA: TGTGCCATTGGACCCCGCTATCAGCCCCAGCATTTT. Looking up the rest from reference TRBV28 and TRBJ1-5 gives the full variable domain: DVKVTQSSRYLVKRTGEKVFLECVQDMDHENMFWYRQDPGLGLRLIYFSYDVKMKEKGDIPEGYSVSREKKERFSLILESASTNQTSMYLCAIGPRYQPQHFGDGTRLSIL.

In this sample, this clonotype turned up a few times. The rearrangement links TRBV20-1 to TRBJ1-5, with 8 bases lining up with TRBD1. Per germline, CDR1 DFQATT and CDR2 SNEGSKA (reference sequence). V was clipped by 3 bases and J by 0 bases; unmatched bases: 10. CDR3 length: 17 amino acids. The CDR3 coding sequence is TGCAGTGCTAGCCGGGACAGGAACGATTATAGCAATCAGCCCCAGCATTTT. Translated, it gives CSASRDRNDYSNQPQHF.

Written as DNA, the CDR3 is TGTGCCAGCAGTTTAGCCTCCGGTACAGAAGCTAACTATGGCTACACCTTC. It encodes CASSLASGTEANYGYTF. The chain uses TRBV12-3 or TRBV12-4 and TRBJ1-2; no clear D gene. Trimming removed 0 bases at V and 0 bases at J, with 14 bases between. The CDR3 has 17 amino acids.

This clonotype was found a few times. This chain connects TRBV18 to TRBJ2-3, with D possibly matching TRBD1 (5 bases). The CDR3 totals 15 residues. CDR1 is KGHSH, CDR2 LQKENI, per germline. The V gene lost 0 bases and the J gene lost 2 bases, with 9 bases spanning the gap. The CDR3 nucleotides are TGTGCCAGCTCACCACCGGGGCAGCCCACAGATACGCAGTATTTT. It codes for CASSPPGQPTDTQYF.

This rearrangement joins TRBV29-1 to TRBJ2-2; tentative D call: TRBD2 (5 bases). The CDR3 has 12 amino acids. V was cut by 7 bases and J by 7 bases, with 13 bases left in between. Germline assignment: CDR1 SQVTM and CDR2 ANQGSEA. This CDR3 reads CSASGYDGELFF. CDR3 bases: TGCAGCGCCTCGGGATATGACGGGGAGCTGTTTTTT.

This clonotype was seen a few times. This chain uses TRBV28 with TRBJ2-7; 8 bases are a match to TRBD1. The V segment lost 4 bases and the J segment 0 bases; nucleotides outside the gene matches: 5. Germline CDR1 MDHEN, CDR2 SYDVKM. The CDR3 totals 15 residues. The CDR3 DNA reads TGTGCCAGCAGTTCCCTGGGACAGGCCTCCTACGAGCAGTACTTC. Its protein is CASSSLGQASYEQYF.

The chain combines TRBV30 with TRBJ2-5; D unclear. This CDR3 contains 11 residues. The V and J ends lost 3 bases and 5 bases respectively, with 7 bases between them. Germline V CDR1 and CDR2: GTSNPN, SVGIG (reference sequence). The CDR3 DNA follows: TGTGCCTGGAGGGCCAGCGAGACCCAGTACTTC. Its translation: CAWRASETQYF. Drawing the rest from reference TRBV30 and TRBJ2-5, the complete variable domain is SQTIHQWPATLVQPVGSPLSLECTVEGTSNPNLYWYRQAAGRGLQLLFYSVGIGQISSEVPQNLSASRPQDRQFILSSKKLLLSDSGFYLCAWRASETQYFGPGTRLLVL.

CDR3 amino acids: CASSQTGGLNQPQHF. The CDR3 DNA is TGTGCCAGCAGCCAGACAGGGGGCCTTAATCAGCCCCAGCATTTT. V usage is TRBV7-6 and J usage is TRBJ1-5, with 10 bases aligning to TRBD1. The germline V gene has CDR1 SGHVS and CDR2 FNYEAQ. The CDR3 is made up of 15 amino acids. V lost 5 bases and J lost 4; bases outside the gene matches: 5.

The V gene is TRBV2, the J gene TRBJ1-6; D gene uncertain. Germline CDR1 SNHLY, CDR2 FYNNEI. The CDR3 loop spans 13 amino acids. The V end lost 2 bases, the J end lost 8 bases, and 7 bases lay between the germline ends. In DNA, the CDR3 is TGTGCCAGCAGTGAATGGATTGATTCACCCCTCCACTTT. Encoded protein: CASSEWIDSPLHF.

This clonotype has ten or more counts. The chain is built from TRBV7-2 and TRBJ1-1; 8 bases are a match to TRBD1. Germline V CDR1 and CDR2: SGHTA, FQGNSA. J was trimmed by 5 bases and V by 5 bases; bases with no gene match: 7. This CDR3 is 14 amino acids long. The DNA for the CDR3 is TGTGCCAGCAGCCAAATACAGGGGGTTACTGAAGCTTTCTTT. Its translation: CASSQIQGVTEAFF.

This clonotype was seen only a few times. This rearrangement joins TRBV4-1 to TRBJ2-7, with D possibly being TRBD1 (6 bases). This CDR3 has 15 residues. Trimming removed 6 bases at V and 1 base at J, with 16 bases between. Germline V gene data show CDR1 as MGHRA and CDR2 as YSYEKL. This chain's CDR3 is CASRGGRKESYEQYF. Written as DNA, the CDR3 is TGCGCCAGCAGAGGGGGACGAAAAGAGTCCTACGAGCAGTACTTC.

CDR3 bases: TGTGCCAGCAGCTTAGAGTCCGCAGGGCGGGGTTCACCCCTCCACTTT. It translates to CASSLESAGRGSPLHF. The J gene is TRBJ1-6, the V gene TRBV7-2; maybe TRBD1 (5 bases). V lost 1 base to trimming and J lost 9 bases, with 16 bases between them. Germline V gene data show CDR1 as SGHTA and CDR2 as FQGNSA. The CDR3 loop spans 16 amino acids.

This clonotype was found many times. The chain has TRBV20-1 and TRBJ2-1, with 10 nucleotides matching TRBD2. The J segment lost 6 bases and the V segment lost 1 base, leaving 12 bases of the junction unmatched. The CDR3 covers 17 residues. Germline CDR1 reads DFQATT; CDR2 reads SNEGSKA (reference sequence). The chain's CDR3 is CSARALQGLAGANEQFF. Here the CDR3 DNA reads TGCAGTGCTAGAGCTCTCCAAGGGCTAGCGGGAGCCAATGAGCAGTTCTTC.

At least ten counts were recorded for this clonotype. CDR3 nucleotides: TGTGCCAGCAGAACCCCCGGGCTCCCAGATACGCAGTATTTT. Its protein product is CASRTPGLPDTQYF. The chain is built from TRBV7-2 and TRBJ2-3; D uncertain. Germline V lookup: CDR1 SGHTA, CDR2 FQGNSA. V lost 6 bases and J lost 4, with 14 bases in between. There are 14 residues in the CDR3.

This clonotype was found many times. This rearrangement joins TRBV7-2 to TRBJ1-1, with TRBD1 matching 7 bases. The CDR3 is 15 residues long. The V gene end was trimmed by 4 bases and the J gene end by 4 bases; junction bases not matched to a gene: 9. The germline V gene encodes CDR1 SGHTA and CDR2 FQGNSA. CDR3 sequence reads: CASSSPDRVRTEAFF. The CDR3 bases are TGTGCCAGCAGCTCCCCCGACAGGGTACGCACTGAAGCTTTCTTT.

The chain links TRBV7-9 to TRBJ2-5, with TRBD2 identical over 7 bases. Germline values: CDR1 SEHNR, CDR2 FQNEAQ (reference sequence). This CDR3 has 16 residues. After removal of 6 bases from V and 5 bases from J, the junction contained 15 bases not matched to a gene. The CDR3 nucleotides are TGTGCCAGCAGGGAGAGCGGGGCCCTCTTCGAGGAGACCCAGTACTTC. Residues: CASRESGALFEETQYF.

In its sample, this clonotype was seen many times. The CDR3 loop reads CASSLTQYNSPLHF. As DNA, the CDR3 is TGTGCCAGCAGTTTGACACAGTATAATTCACCCCTCCACTTT. V and J are TRBV12-3 or TRBV12-4 and TRBJ1-6; no firm D call. Trimming took 3 bases from V and 4 from J, leaving 7 bases between them. CDR3 length: 14 amino acids.

This rearrangement joins TRBV5-6 to TRBJ2-5; D possibly uses TRBD1 or TRBD2 (5 bases each). Germline V gene lookup returns CDR1 SGHDT and CDR2 YYEEEE. Trimming shortened V by 1 base and J by 2 bases, and 12 bases separated the two germline ends. The CDR3 is 15 residues long. CDR3 bases: TGTGCCAGCAGCTTGAAGGGGAGAGGACAAGAGACCCAGTACTTC. Its translation is CASSLKGRGQETQYF.

The chain couples TRBV7-9 to TRBJ2-3, with 13 bases identical to TRBD2. Per germline, CDR1 SEHNR and CDR2 FQNEAQ (reference sequence). J gave up 5 bases and V 2 bases, and 1 base lay outside the gene matches. The CDR3 runs 15 residues. CDR3 coding DNA: TGTGCCAGCAGCTTAAGGACTAGCGGGAGAGATACGCAGTATTTT. Its protein is CASSLRTSGRDTQYF.

The rearrangement uses TRBV30 and TRBJ1-6; D is undetermined. Trimming pared 0 bases from V and 10 bases from J, leaving 10 bases between. CDR3 length: 13 amino acids. Per germline, CDR1 GTSNPN and CDR2 SVGIG (reference sequence). The DNA for the CDR3 is TGTGCCTGGAGTGTACAAGGGTCGTCACCCCTCCACTTT. As protein: CAWSVQGSSPLHF. Supplemented by reference TRBV30 and TRBJ1-6, the full variable domain reads SQTIHQWPATLVQPVGSPLSLECTVEGTSNPNLYWYRQAAGRGLQLLFYSVGIGQISSEVPQNLSASRPQDRQFILSSKKLLLSDSGFYLCAWSVQGSSPLHFGNGTRLTVT.

The table lists this clonotype with many counts. V gene TRBV7-2 combines with J gene TRBJ2-4; tentatively, D is TRBD1 (6 bases). The CDR3 loop spans 15 amino acids. Between the trimmed V and J ends, which lost 4 bases and 6 bases, there was a span of 16 bases. Germline V CDR1 and CDR2: SGHTA, FQGNSA. CDR3 DNA sequence: TGTGCCAGCAGCTCACAGGGAGATGAGGCAAACATTCAGTACTTC. Amino acids: CASSSQGDEANIQYF. Looking up the rest from reference TRBV7-2 and TRBJ2-4 gives the full variable domain: GAGVSQSPSNKVTEKGKDVELRCDPISGHTALYWYRQSLGQGLEFLIYFQGNSAPDKSGLPSDRFSAERTGGSVSTLTIQRTQQEDSAVYLCASSSQGDEANIQYFGAGTRLSVL.

V gene TRBV5-4 combines with J gene TRBJ2-7, with 10 nucleotides matching TRBD1. The V gene end was trimmed by 4 bases and the J gene end by 1 base; junction bases not matched to a gene: 2. The length of the CDR3 is 14 residues. Germline CDR1 reads SGHNT; CDR2 reads YYREEE (reference sequence). The CDR3 nucleotides read TGTGCCAGCAGCCGACAGGGGGCGTCCTACGAGCAGTACTTC. It translates to CASSRQGASYEQYF.

This clonotype was observed a handful of times. The chain links TRBV12-3 or TRBV12-4 to TRBJ2-3, with TRBD2 matching over 7 bases. The length of the CDR3 is 14 residues. After removal of 6 bases from V and 0 bases from J, the junction contained 3 bases not matched to a gene. In DNA, the CDR3 is TGTGCCAGCAGATCTAGCGGAAGCACAGATACGCAGTATTTT. Protein product: CASRSSGSTDTQYF.